This is a list of T cell receptor beta chains from one sample in a study of response to subunit inactivated influenza vaccine. From the RT-PCR reads, TCRdb called clonotypes with MiXCR, one entry per CDR3 protein. The table includes some 850,000 distinct CDR3 sequences, 18% detected once. Sequences were derived from PBMCs from blood, sampled roughly 5 days after vaccination. These receptor sequences come from a man aged 45-65 years who received an inactivated influenza vaccine. The CDR3 runs from the conserved cysteine through the conserved F or W. A D gene is named only where the DNA matches it firmly. Clone size is given for some rows only: seen once, a few or many times, or a class if the clone is expanded.

d_gene	abundance	v_gene	j_gene	CDR3aa	CDR3nt
TRBD2	.	TRBV10-3	TRBJ2-1	CAISEPLAGPYNEQFF	TGTGCCATCAGTGAGCCTCTAGCGGGCCCCTACAATGAGCAGTTCTTC
.	few	TRBV6-2/TRBV6-3	TRBJ1-5	CASSYGALQGRNQPQHF	TGTGCCAGCAGTTACGGGGCCCTACAGGGTCGGAATCAGCCCCAGCATTTT
.	many	TRBV20-1	TRBJ2-7	CSARDVRGDLYEQYF	TGCAGTGCTAGAGATGTTAGGGGCGATCTCTACGAGCAGTACTTC
TRBD1	.	TRBV20-1	TRBJ1-1	CSARDRGGIEAFF	TGCAGTGCTAGGGACAGGGGTGGGATTGAAGCTTTCTTT
.	few	TRBV20-1	TRBJ2-5	CSASGKADTPETQYF	TGCAGTGCTAGTGGAAAAGCGGATACCCCAGAGACCCAGTACTTC
TRBD1	.	TRBV6-1	TRBJ2-5	CASSVPGQKAETQYF	TGTGCCAGCAGTGTTCCGGGACAGAAGGCTGAGACCCAGTACTTC
.	few	TRBV5-1	TRBJ2-1	CASSNRVNNEQFF	TGCGCCAGCAGCAACAGGGTTAACAATGAGCAGTTCTTC
TRBD2	.	TRBV7-2	TRBJ2-7	CASSYLLAGAAYEQYF	TGTGCCAGCAGCTACCTGTTGGCGGGAGCCGCCTACGAGCAGTACTTC
TRBD2	few	TRBV7-9	TRBJ2-1	CASSPAGGTLGF	TGTGCCAGCAGTCCAGCGGGGGGGACTCTGGGGTTC
TRBD1	few	TRBV24-1	TRBJ1-2	CATSDPGQEYGYTF	TGTGCCACCAGTGATCCGGGACAGGAGTATGGCTACACCTTC
.	.	TRBV3-1	TRBJ2-2	CASSPHPGQKRTAHRTGELFF	TGTGCCAGCAGCCCTCATCCGGGCCAGAAGAGAACAGCCCACCGCACAGGGGAGCTGTTTTTT
.	.	TRBV13	TRBJ1-3	CASSSTTNPGNTIYF	TGTGCCAGCAGCTCAACCACAAATCCTGGAAACACCATATATTTT
.	few	TRBV3-1	TRBJ2-2	CASSSRQDLRTGELFF	TGTGCCAGCAGCTCTAGACAGGATCTGCGAACCGGGGAGCTGTTTTTT
.	few	TRBV5-5	TRBJ1-1	CASSLELAVNTEAFF	TGTGCCAGCAGCTTGGAGTTAGCAGTGAACACTGAAGCTTTCTTT
TRBD1	.	TRBV28	TRBJ2-2	CASSHGTATLNTGELFF	TGTGCCAGCAGTCACGGGACAGCGACTCTGAACACCGGGGAGCTGTTTTTT
TRBD2	.	TRBV6-1	TRBJ2-7	CASSKTLAGYYEQYF	TGTGCCAGCAGTAAGACGTTAGCGGGGTACTACGAGCAGTACTTC
TRBD1	few	TRBV4-2	TRBJ1-4	CASSQRQGFEKLFF	TGTGCCAGCAGCCAAAGACAGGGGTTTGAAAAACTGTTTTTT
.	few	TRBV28	TRBJ1-4	CASSAPGRGEKLFF	TGTGCCAGCAGTGCACCGGGACGTGGGGAAAAACTGTTTTTT
TRBD1	.	TRBV6-2/TRBV6-3	TRBJ1-5	CASSHLGQGAGQPQHF	TGTGCCAGCAGTCACTTAGGACAGGGGGCAGGTCAGCCCCAGCATTTT
TRBD1	many	TRBV29-1	TRBJ1-1	CSVGQGRNTEAFF	TGCAGCGTCGGACAGGGCCGGAACACTGAAGCTTTCTTT
.	few	TRBV5-1	TRBJ2-5	CASSLNLAGRQETQYF	TGCGCCAGCAGCTTGAATTTGGCGGGAAGACAAGAGACCCAGTACTTC
TRBD2	few	TRBV29-1	TRBJ2-7	CSVGDPGGGSYEQYF	TGCAGCGTTGGGGATCCCGGGGGGGGTTCCTACGAGCAGTACTTC
.	.	TRBV12-3/TRBV12-4	TRBJ1-5	CASSLRQGSNQPQHF	TGTGCCAGCAGTTTAAGGCAGGGGAGCAATCAGCCCCAGCATTTT
.	.	TRBV5-1	TRBJ1-1	CASSLEWQMNTEAFF	TGCGCCAGCAGCTTGGAGTGGCAGATGAACACTGAAGCTTTCTTT
TRBD1	few	TRBV6-1	TRBJ1-2	CASSRGTGVENGYTF	TGTGCCAGCAGCCGAGGGACAGGGGTTGAGAATGGCTACACCTTC
.	many	TRBV20-1	TRBJ2-5	CSARDTGRETQYF	TGCAGTGCTAGGGACACGGGGAGAGAGACCCAGTACTTC
TRBD1	few	TRBV20-1	TRBJ1-6	CSARDRVRSPLHF	TGCAGTGCCAGGGACAGGGTCCGTTCACCCCTCCACTTT
.	many	TRBV10-3	TRBJ2-7	CATVGTASYEQYF	TGTGCCACTGTCGGGACTGCCTCCTACGAGCAGTACTTC
TRBD2	.	TRBV4-3	TRBJ2-1	CASSQEIAGGRDNEQFF	TGCGCCAGCAGCCAAGAGATAGCGGGAGGTAGGGACAATGAGCAGTTCTTC
TRBD1	few	TRBV6-2/TRBV6-3	TRBJ1-2	CASRDRGNGYTF	TGTGCCAGCCGGGACAGGGGGAATGGCTACACCTTC
TRBD2	few	TRBV4-3	TRBJ2-3	CASSVMGRGGQTNTQYF	TGCGCCAGCAGCGTCATGGGGCGGGGGGGTCAAACCAATACGCAGTATTTT
TRBD1	many	TRBV29-1	TRBJ1-1	CSVGQGTEAFF	TGCAGCGTTGGACAGGGTACTGAAGCTTTCTTT
.	.	TRBV6-2/TRBV6-3	TRBJ2-4	CASSYSTGPGGYLAKNIQYF	TGTGCCAGCAGTTACTCGACAGGTCCGGGGGGCTATCTAGCCAAAAACATTCAGTACTTC
TRBD1	few	TRBV7-9	TRBJ2-7	CASSLGQGRYF	TGTGCCAGCAGCTTAGGACAGGGACGGTACTTC
.	few	TRBV7-7	TRBJ1-5	CASSSREGQPQHF	TGTGCTAGCAGCTCTCGGGAGGGTCAGCCCCAGCATTTT
TRBD2	.	TRBV10-2	TRBJ2-7	CASSRDGTSSSYEQYF	TGCGCCAGCAGTCGAGATGGGACTAGCTCCTCCTACGAGCAGTACTTC
TRBD2	.	TRBV29-1	TRBJ2-5	CSVDSKRGSGTQYF	TGCAGCGTTGATTCAAAGCGGGGGTCTGGGACCCAGTACTTC
.	.	TRBV12-3/TRBV12-4	TRBJ1-5	CASTLAGGTGQPQHF	TGTGCCAGCACCTTGGCGGGGGGTACGGGGCAGCCCCAGCATTTT